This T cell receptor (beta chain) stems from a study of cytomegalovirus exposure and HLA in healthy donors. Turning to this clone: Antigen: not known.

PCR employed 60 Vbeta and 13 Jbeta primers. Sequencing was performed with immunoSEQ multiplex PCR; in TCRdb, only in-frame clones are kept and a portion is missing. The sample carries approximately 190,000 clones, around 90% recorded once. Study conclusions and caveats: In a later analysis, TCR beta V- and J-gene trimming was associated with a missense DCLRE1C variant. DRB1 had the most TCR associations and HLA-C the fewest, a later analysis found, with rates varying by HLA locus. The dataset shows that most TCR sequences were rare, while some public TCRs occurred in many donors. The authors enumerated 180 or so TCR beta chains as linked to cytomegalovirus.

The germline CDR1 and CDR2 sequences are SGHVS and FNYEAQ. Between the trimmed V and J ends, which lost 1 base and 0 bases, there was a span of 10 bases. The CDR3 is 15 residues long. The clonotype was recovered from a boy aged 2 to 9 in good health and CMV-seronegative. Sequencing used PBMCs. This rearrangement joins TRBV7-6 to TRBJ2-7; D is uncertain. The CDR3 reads CASSLGPGISYEQYF. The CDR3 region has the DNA TGTGCCAGCAGCTTAGGTCCAGGTATCTCCTACGAGCAGTACTTC.